A selection of T cell receptor beta chains follows, all from one sample in a study of blood T cell repertoires in COVID-19. The repertoire was sequenced with immunoSEQ multiplex PCR; TCRdb's copy has only in-frame clones and lacks some. This sample has about 140,000 clones; 65% to 80% occur once, and the top ten carry less than 2%. Sequences were obtained from peripheral blood. The receptors were gathered from a woman in her sixties with acute or convalescent COVID-19. CDR3s include the opening cysteine and the closing phenylalanine or tryptophan. D genes are given only for firm matches. Clone sizes are given selectively: once, few, many, or a class where the clone is expanded.

CDR3	DNA	J	D	V	length	size
CASSSLRTGVGAKNIQYF	TGTGCCAGCAGCTCGCTTCGGACAGGGGTGGGTGCCAAAAACATTCAGTACTTC	TRBJ2-4	TRBD1	TRBV3-1/TRBV3-2	18	NA
CAWSTGLGLNEQFF	TGTGCCTGGAGCACAGGACTAGGTCTGAATGAGCAGTTCTTC	TRBJ2-1	TRBD2	TRBV30	14	NA
CASSLGPGLVTDTQYF	TGTGCCAGCAGCTTAGGGCCGGGACTGGTGACAGATACGCAGTATTTT	TRBJ2-3	NA	TRBV11-2	16	NA
CASSLAGGDARQEKLFF	TGCGCCAGCAGCTTGGCCGGAGGGGACGCGAGGCAAGAAAAACTGTTTTTT	TRBJ1-4	NA	TRBV5-1	17	once
CSVDHGSGFYNEQFF	TGCAGCGTTGACCACGGGAGTGGGTTTTACAATGAGCAGTTCTTC	TRBJ2-1	NA	TRBV29-1	15	NA
CASSSPQTGEIYEQYF	TGTGCCAGTAGTTCGCCCCAGACAGGGGAAATCTACGAGCAGTACTTC	TRBJ2-7	TRBD1	TRBV19	16	few
CASSGLAGSYEQYF	TGTGCCAGCAGCGGGCTAGCGGGGTCCTACGAGCAGTACTTC	TRBJ2-7	TRBD2	TRBV7-2	14	NA
CAIMRTVNTEAFF	TGTGCCATCATGCGAACAGTGAACACTGAAGCTTTCTTT	TRBJ1-1	NA	TRBV10-3	13	NA
CASSSTPPGSGIYGYTF	TGCGCCAGCAGCTCAACGCCTCCGGGTTCGGGGATCTATGGCTACACCTTC	TRBJ1-2	NA	TRBV5-1	17	NA
CASSLSHRDEQFF	TGTGCCAGCAGCCTAAGCCACCGTGATGAGCAGTTCTTC	TRBJ2-1	NA	TRBV3-1/TRBV3-2	13	NA
CATSTLDRSTDTQYF	TGTGCCACCAGCACCCTTGACAGAAGCACAGATACGCAGTATTTT	TRBJ2-3	NA	TRBV15	15	NA
CASSPGRGLNYGYTF	TGTGCCAGCAGCCCCGGCCGGGGTCTTAACTATGGCTACACCTTC	TRBJ1-2	NA	TRBV7-8	15	NA
CASSLEGDSNQPQHF	TGCGCCAGCAGCTTGGAGGGGGACAGCAATCAGCCCCAGCATTTT	TRBJ1-5	NA	TRBV5-1	15	NA
CASSLGQNTEAFF	TGTGCCAGCAGCTTAGGACAGAACACTGAAGCTTTCTTT	TRBJ1-1	NA	TRBV11-3	13	NA
CASSLNLAGGPAGELFF	TGTGCCAGCAGCTTAAACTTAGCGGGAGGGCCGGCCGGGGAGCTGTTTTTT	TRBJ2-2	TRBD2	TRBV7-2	17	NA
CASSSKPRQRNTEAFF	TGTGCCAGCAGCTCAAAACCACGACAACGGAACACTGAAGCTTTCTTT	TRBJ1-1	NA	TRBV11-3	16	NA